The 29 T cell receptor beta chains in this list originate from one sample, sequenced in a study of blood T cell repertoires in COVID-19. This table comes from immunoSEQ multiplex PCR, and its TCRdb copy is limited to in-frame clones, with some not included. The table shows 160,000 or so clones, with 75% to 85% occurring only once. Sequencing was carried out using peripheral blood. These receptors all stem from a human donor in a cohort sampled during active COVID-19.

The chain links TRBV7-9 to TRBJ1-1; no clear D gene. Germline CDR1 and CDR2: SEHNR and FQNEAQ (reference sequence). With 5 bases removed from V and 8 bases from J, the gap between germline ends came to 12 bases. The CDR3 is 12 residues long. The CDR3 nucleotides read TGTGCCAGCAGCCCCGGTCGTAGCGAAGCTTTCTTT. Its protein product is CASSPGRSEAFF.

This clone is a singleton in its sample. This chain joins TRBV7-9 and TRBJ1-1; maybe TRBD1 (5 bases). Germline V gene sequence: CDR1 SEHNR, CDR2 FQNEAQ (reference sequence). This CDR3 is 13 amino acids long. Trimming took 4 bases from V and 4 from J, leaving 10 bases between them. CDR3 nucleotide sequence: TGTGCCAGCAGCTCCCAGGGTTCCACTGAAGCTTTCTTT. Encoded protein: CASSSQGSTEAFF.

The chain recombines TRBV10-2 with TRBJ2-7; no reliable D call. This CDR3 region has 12 residues. Germline values: CDR1 WSHSY, CDR2 SAAADI. With 4 bases removed from V and 3 bases from J, the gap between germline ends came to 7 bases. The CDR3 loop is CASSVNSYEQYF. DNA of the CDR3: TGCGCCAGCAGTGTTAACAGCTACGAGCAGTACTTC.

The rearrangement joins TRBV9 to TRBJ2-3, with TRBD2 matching over 7 bases. CDR3 length: 13 amino acids. Germline CDR1 is SGDLS and CDR2 is YYNGEE. V gave up 7 bases and J gave up 0 bases; unmatched junction bases: 2. The CDR3 sequence: CASGTTSTDTQYF. The CDR3, as DNA: TGTGCCAGCGGGACTACAAGCACAGATACGCAGTATTTT.

J is TRBJ2-5 and V is TRBV5-6; the match to TRBD1 covers 10 bases. The CDR3 length is 15 residues. After removal of 6 bases from V and 2 bases from J, the junction contained 7 bases not matched to a gene. Per germline, CDR1 SGHDT and CDR2 YYEEEE. CDR3 residues: CASILGTGAQETQYF. The DNA for the CDR3 is TGTGCCAGCATCCTCGGGACAGGGGCTCAAGAGACCCAGTACTTC.

DNA of the CDR3: TGTGCCAGCAGGTACACCGGGAGTGTCTATGAGCAGTTCTTC. This translates into CASRYTGSVYEQFF. The chain links TRBV27 to TRBJ2-1, with a tentative D call TRBD2 (6 bases). V was trimmed by 6 bases and J by 8 bases, leaving 17 bases between them. The CDR3 has 14 residues. Germline assignment: CDR1 MNHEY and CDR2 SMNVEV (reference sequence).

The CDR3 protein is CASSPQTGEYNEQFF. The CDR3 DNA reads TGTGCCAGCAGCCCACAGACGGGGGAGTACAATGAGCAGTTCTTC. The chain employs TRBV11-3 and TRBJ2-1; perhaps TRBD2 as D (6 bases). Germline V gene data show CDR1 as SGHNT and CDR2 as YENEEA. V shed 5 bases and J shed 4 bases, with 15 bases lying between them. This CDR3 contains 15 residues.

The CDR3 nucleotides are TGTGCCAGCAGCCAACGGGACAACCAAGCTTTCTTT. Amino acid sequence: CASSQRDNQAFF. The chain couples TRBV7-9 to TRBJ1-1; D possibly corresponds to TRBD1 (6 bases). Deletions cut 5 bases from V and 9 bases from J, with 13 bases between. Germline lookup yields CDR1 SEHNR and CDR2 FQNEAQ (reference sequence). The CDR3 is 12 amino acids.

J is TRBJ2-1 and V is TRBV28, with D uncertain. CDR3 length equals 11 residues. The germline V gene encodes CDR1 MDHEN and CDR2 SYDVKM. V gave up 3 bases and J gave up 10 bases, with 7 bases separating them. This chain's CDR3 is CASSFLGEQFF. CDR3 coding DNA: TGTGCCAGCAGTTTTCTTGGCGAGCAGTTCTTC.

This clone was recorded only once. The CDR3 spells CASSPKGEDYEKLFF. The CDR3 DNA reads as TGTGCCAGCAGCCCGAAGGGGGAAGATTATGAAAAACTGTTTTTT. The chain has TRBV5-4 and TRBJ1-4, with D possibly being TRBD1 (6 bases). Per the germline V gene, CDR1 is SGHNT and CDR2 is YYREEE (reference sequence). V dropped 4 bases and J dropped 6 bases, with 16 bases sitting between them. The CDR3 covers 15 residues.

This clone was seen a handful of times. The chain recombines TRBV14 with TRBJ2-6, with 9 bases aligning to TRBD1. This CDR3 region has 18 residues. From germline, CDR1 is SGHDN and CDR2 FVKESK. The V gene end was trimmed by 6 bases and the J gene end by 2 bases; junction bases not matched to a gene: 11. The CDR3 reads CASSPLGQGLAGANVLTF. CDR3 coding DNA: TGTGCCAGCAGTCCCCTGGGACAGGGACTGGCTGGGGCCAACGTCCTGACTTTC. The full variable domain, rest sourced from reference TRBV14 and TRBJ2-6, is EAGVTQFPSHSVIEKGQTVTLRCDPISGHDNLYWYRRVMGKEIKFLLHFVKESKQDESGMPNNRFLAERTGGTYSTLKVQPAELEDSGVYFCASSPLGQGLAGANVLTFGAGSRLTVL.

The chain links TRBV6-5 to TRBJ2-7, with TRBD1 matching 10 bases. J lost 5 bases, V lost 2 bases, and 6 bases had no gene match. This CDR3 is 15 amino acids long. Per germline, CDR1 MNHEY and CDR2 SVGAGI. The CDR3, as DNA: TGTGCCAGCAGTTACACCGGGACAGGGGTCCACGAGCAGTACTTC. Its translation is CASSYTGTGVHEQYF.

This clone has a handful of counts. The V and J genes are TRBV7-2 and TRBJ1-1, with a possible D match to TRBD1 (6 bases). V was pared by 3 bases and J by 7 bases, with 9 bases between. CDR1 and CDR2 (germline): SGHTA, FQGNSA. The CDR3 length is 12 residues. Here the CDR3 reads CASSFTGYEAFF. CDR3 DNA sequence: TGTGCCAGCAGCTTCACAGGGTATGAAGCTTTCTTT.

This clone was recorded once. The V call is TRBV29-1, the J call TRBJ2-1, with TRBD2 identical over 8 bases. Germline V gene data show CDR1 as SQVTM and CDR2 as ANQGSEA. With V trimmed by 1 base and J by 4 bases, 3 bases remained unmatched. This CDR3 comprises 14 residues. The CDR3 is CSVEARGGYNEQFF. CDR3 DNA: TGCAGCGTTGAAGCCCGGGGGGGGTACAATGAGCAGTTCTTC.

This clone was seen a few times. This chain links TRBV14 with TRBJ2-1; a possible D gene is TRBD1 (5 bases). CDR1 and CDR2 from the germline V gene are SGHDN and FVKESK. The ends were cut back, 4 bases at V and 6 bases at J, with 19 bases in the middle. CDR3 length: 16 amino acids. As DNA, the CDR3 is TGTGCCAGCAGCCCCCGGTTGGCTGGGGCTTCCAATGAGCAGTTCTTC. Residues: CASSPRLAGASNEQFF.

The chain links TRBV11-3 to TRBJ1-2; D possibly corresponds to TRBD1 (5 bases). Trimming left V 5 bases short and J 6 bases short, with 13 bases between. The CDR3 contains 13 residues. Looked up from germline, CDR1 is SGHNT and CDR2 is YENEEA. CDR3 sequence: CASSLAGGDGYTF. The CDR3 coding sequence is TGTGCCAGCAGCCTAGCGGGAGGGGATGGCTACACCTTC.

The V call is TRBV30, the J call TRBJ1-1, with unresolved D. Trimming left V 0 bases short and J 2 bases short, with 7 bases between. The length of the CDR3 is 13 residues. Germline loops: CDR1 GTSNPN, CDR2 SVGIG (reference sequence). DNA of the CDR3: TGTGCCTGGAGTGTACGAGAAAACACTGAAGCTTTCTTT. It encodes CAWSVRENTEAFF.

Only a few counts were recorded for this clone. The chain combines TRBV7-2 with TRBJ2-1, with D tentatively TRBD1 (6 bases). V was shortened by 2 bases and J by 2 bases, with 10 bases between the two germline ends. This CDR3 has 15 amino acids. Germline CDR1 SGHTA, CDR2 FQGNSA. As DNA, the CDR3 is TGTGCCAGCAGCTTAATGACAGGACCCTACAATGAGCAGTTCTTC. Its protein is CASSLMTGPYNEQFF.

This sequence joins TRBV11-3 and TRBJ1-3, with D tentatively TRBD1 (6 bases). V was clipped by 0 bases and J by 12 bases, with 12 bases between them. CDR1 and CDR2 (germline): SGHNT, YENEEA. The CDR3 length is 13 residues. CDR3 region: CASSLDPKGHIYF. CDR3 bases: TGTGCCAGCAGCTTAGATCCAAAGGGACACATATATTTT.

V usage is TRBV7-2 and J usage is TRBJ2-3; 7 bases line up with TRBD1. This CDR3 contains 15 residues. V shed 6 bases and J 1 base; nucleotides not matched to a gene: 7. Looked up from germline, CDR1 is SGHTA and CDR2 is FQGNSA. The CDR3 sequence: CASSFRGQGTDTQYF. The CDR3 nucleotides read TGTGCCAGCAGTTTTAGGGGGCAAGGCACAGATACGCAGTATTTT.

The chain uses TRBV6-4 and TRBJ2-7; possible D gene TRBD1, 6 bases. This CDR3 comprises 15 residues. Trimming pared 4 bases from V and 2 bases from J, leaving 15 bases between. Germline assignment: CDR1 MRHNA and CDR2 SNTAGT. CDR3 sequence (DNA): TGTGCCAGCAGTGTGGGACGGCAGGGGCCCTACGAGCAGTACTTC. It is translated as CASSVGRQGPYEQYF.

The CDR3 loop is CSVDRDTLSTDTQYF. The DNA for the CDR3 is TGCAGCGTTGATCGGGACACCCTATCCACAGATACGCAGTATTTT. The J gene is TRBJ2-3, the V gene TRBV29-1, with D possibly being TRBD1 (6 bases). V was shortened by 3 bases and J by 2 bases, with 15 bases between the two germline ends. CDR3 size: 15 residues. Germline CDR1 SQVTM, CDR2 ANQGSEA.

This clone turned up a few times. V usage is TRBV7-2 and J usage is TRBJ1-5; weak D call: TRBD1 (6 bases). The CDR3 sequence is 17 residues long. CDR1 SGHTA and CDR2 FQGNSA come from the germline V gene. V lost 3 bases, J lost 5 bases, and 20 bases lay in between. The CDR3 loop reads CASSFPKQGLRHQPQHF. For the CDR3, the DNA is TGTGCCAGCAGCTTCCCCAAACAGGGTCTGAGGCATCAGCCCCAGCATTTT.

This clone was picked up many times. Written as DNA, the CDR3 is TGTGCCAGCAGCTCATCCACCGACTGTTTCTTT. This codes for CASSSSTDCFF. The gene calls are TRBV7-9 and TRBJ1-1; D not resolved. The CDR3 spans 11 residues. Germline CDR1 reads SEHNR; CDR2 reads FQNEAQ (reference sequence). The germline V and J ends were trimmed by 4 bases and 13 bases, with 13 bases remaining between them. The whole variable domain, filled in from reference TRBV7-9 and TRBJ1-1, reads DTGVSQNPRHKITKRGQNVTFRCDPISEHNRLYWYRQTLGQGPEFLTYFQNEAQLEKSRLLSDRFSAERPKGSFSTLEIQRTEQGDSAMYLCASSSSTDCFFGQGTRLTVV.

The chain carries TRBV5-5 and TRBJ2-5; 8 positions agree with TRBD1. V dropped 4 bases and J dropped 4; count of bases not matched to a gene: 6. Germline V gene lookup returns CDR1 SGHKS and CDR2 YYEKEE (reference sequence). The CDR3 covers 14 residues. In DNA, the CDR3 is TGTGCCAGCAGCCGGACAGGGAACGGAGAGACCCAGTACTTC. Translated, it gives CASSRTGNGETQYF. The full variable domain, with the rest looked up from reference TRBV5-5 and TRBJ2-5, is DAGVTQSPTHLIKTRGQQVTLRCSPISGHKSVSWYQQVLGQGPQFIFQYYEKEERGRGNFPDRFSARQFPNYSSELNVNALLLGDSALYLCASSRTGNGETQYFGPGTRLLVL.

The V gene is TRBV19, the J gene TRBJ1-2; unclear D gene. Trimming cost V 3 bases and J 8 bases, with 19 bases left between them. The CDR3 is made up of 15 amino acids. Germline V gene lookup returns CDR1 LNHDA and CDR2 SQIVND (reference sequence). The CDR3 protein is CASSISLRISGGYTF. CDR3 sequence (DNA): TGTGCCAGTAGTATTTCCCTTAGGATCTCGGGAGGCTACACCTTC.

This clone was seen only once. The rearrangement joins TRBV6-2 or TRBV6-3 to TRBJ1-6; D gene ambiguous. V was shortened by 2 bases and J by 4 bases, with 9 bases between the two germline ends. CDR3 length: 15 residues. The germline V gene has CDR1 MNHEY and CDR2 SVGEGT. The CDR3 coding sequence is TGTGCCAGCAGTTACGCGGCGTTATATAATTCACCCCTCCACTTT. Translated: CASSYAALYNSPLHF.

V usage is TRBV4-1 and J usage is TRBJ1-5; perhaps TRBD1 as D (6 bases). CDR3 length: 15 amino acids. The V gene's germline CDR1 is MGHRA and CDR2 YSYEKL. Between the trimmed V and J ends, which lost 5 bases and 2 bases, there was a span of 13 bases. CDR3 DNA: TGCGCCAGCAGCACCCGGACAGAGGGCAATCAGCCCCAGCATTTT. It codes for CASSTRTEGNQPQHF.

The V and J genes are TRBV7-6 and TRBJ2-5, with D maybe TRBD1 (5 bases). Germline V gene sequence: CDR1 SGHVS, CDR2 FNYEAQ. Trimming removed 1 base from V and 1 base from J, with 16 bases in between. The CDR3 contains 17 residues. The CDR3 DNA sequence: TGTGCCAGCAGCTTAGGTGGGCAGGGCACCTTCCAAGAGACCCAGTACTTC. This gives the protein CASSLGGQGTFQETQYF. The full variable domain, rest sourced from reference TRBV7-6 and TRBJ2-5, is GAGVSQSPRYKVTKRGQDVALRCDPISGHVSLYWYRQALGQGPEFLTYFNYEAQQDKSGLPNDRFSAERPEGSISTLTIQRTEQRDSAMYRCASSLGGQGTFQETQYFGPGTRLLVL.